This passage covers 24 T cell receptor beta chains from one sample sequenced in a study of T-cell memory formation after mild COVID-19. TCRdb reprocessed the 5' RACE reads via MiXCR and lists one record per CDR3 protein. The table shows 40,000 to 45,000 distinct CDR3 sequences, with under 7.5% occurring only once. Sequencing was performed on PBMCs or a T cell subset sorted from them (not recorded which). The receptors shown here come from a man younger than 35 who had mild COVID-19 (a few samples of this study predate the infection). Cell type and time point are not known.

This clonotype was detected ten times or more. This chain links TRBV5-1 with TRBJ2-2, with TRBD1 as a possible D gene (6 bases). V was clipped by 1 base and J by 2 bases, with 12 bases between them. The germline CDR1 and CDR2 sequences are SGHRS and YFSETQ. CDR3 length: 16 residues. The DNA for the CDR3 is TGCGCCAGCAGCTTGAGGGGGACCACCAACACCGGGGAGCTGTTTTTT. It is translated as CASSLRGTTNTGELFF.

This rearrangement joins TRBV4-3 to TRBJ1-3; 7 bases match TRBD1. Germline V gene data show CDR1 as LGHNA and CDR2 as YSLEER. This CDR3 is built from 15 residues. The trim removed 4 bases at V and 4 bases at J, leaving 7 bases unmatched. Written as DNA, the CDR3 is TGCGCCAGCAGCCTGACCGGGACAGCCGGAAACACCATATATTTT. Protein sequence: CASSLTGTAGNTIYF.

This clonotype was counted only a few times. V usage is TRBV4-3 and J usage is TRBJ2-3; 12 bases line up with TRBD2. Germline CDR1 reads LGHNA; CDR2 reads YSLEER. Trimming took 1 base from V and 6 from J; bases not matched to a gene: 8. The CDR3 is 17 residues long. This CDR3 reads CASSQATSGGSTDTQYF. DNA for the CDR3: TGCGCCAGCAGCCAAGCCACTAGCGGGGGGAGTACGGATACGCAGTATTTT.

In its sample, this clonotype was seen a few times. The chain employs TRBV11-2 and TRBJ2-7; D not certain. CDR3 size: 14 residues. The germline V gene has CDR1 SGHAT and CDR2 FQNNGV. The germline V and J ends were trimmed by 0 bases and 1 base, with 7 bases remaining between them. CDR3 residues: CASSLERTSYEQYV. Written as DNA, the CDR3 is TGTGCCAGCAGCTTAGAGAGGACGTCCTACGAGCAGTACGTC.

The chain carries TRBV15 and TRBJ1-4, with D possibly being TRBD1 (5 bases). V was cut by 0 bases and J by 5 bases, with 13 bases left in between. CDR3 length: 16 residues. Germline assignment: CDR1 LNHNV and CDR2 YYDKDF (reference sequence). CDR3 bases: TGTGCCACCAGCAGAGATGATAGGGGCCGGAATGAAAAACTGTTTTTT. Translation gives CATSRDDRGRNEKLFF.

This clonotype was observed a few times. The chain recombines TRBV7-6 with TRBJ2-3, with D possibly being TRBD1 or TRBD2 (6 bases each). Per germline, CDR1 SGHVS and CDR2 FNYEAQ. This CDR3 comprises 13 residues. V lost 5 bases to trimming and J lost 8 bases, with 14 bases between them. CDR3 coding DNA: TGTGCCAGCAGCCCCGGGGGCCAAGGTACGCAGTATTTT. It translates to CASSPGGQGTQYF.

This clonotype was seen a handful of times. The rearrangement joins TRBV14 to TRBJ2-2, with D unresolved. The length of the CDR3 is 15 residues. V was shortened by 0 bases and J by 4 bases, with 9 bases between the two germline ends. Looked up from germline, CDR1 is SGHDN and CDR2 is FVKESK. This CDR3 reads CASSQDGRVTGELFF. In nucleotides, the CDR3 is TGTGCCAGCAGCCAAGACGGAAGAGTCACCGGGGAGCTGTTTTTT.

The rearrangement uses TRBV5-1 and TRBJ1-1; D call uncertain. The CDR3 contains 13 residues. Germline values: CDR1 SGHRS, CDR2 YFSETQ. V dropped 3 bases and J dropped 4 bases, with 10 bases sitting between them. CDR3 coding DNA: TGCGCCAGCAGCTGGGGAGGTTTCACTGAAGCTTTCTTT. The encoded protein is CASSWGGFTEAFF. Using reference TRBV5-1 and TRBJ1-1 for the parts outside the CDR3, the full variable domain is KAGVTQTPRYLIKTRGQQVTLSCSPISGHRSVSWYQQTPGQGLQFLFEYFSETQRNKGNFPGRFSGRQFSNSRSEMNVSTLELGDSALYLCASSWGGFTEAFFGQGTRLTVV.

This clonotype appeared many times. The chain couples TRBV5-1 to TRBJ2-5; 12 bases align to TRBD1. The J segment lost 6 bases and the V segment lost 1 base, leaving 4 bases of the junction unmatched. The CDR3 extends over 15 amino acids. The germline V gene encodes CDR1 SGHRS and CDR2 YFSETQ. CDR3 in DNA: TGCGCCAGCAGCTTGAGGGACAGGGGGCGGCAGACCCAGTACTTC. Protein sequence: CASSLRDRGRQTQYF.

The chain employs TRBV28 and TRBJ2-1, with 9 bases matching TRBD1. The CDR3 has 15 amino acids. CDR1 and CDR2 (germline): MDHEN, SYDVKM. V lost 6 bases to trimming and J lost 8 bases; unmatched junction nucleotides: 11. CDR3: CASSRGQGRRDEQFF. The CDR3 nucleotides read TGTGCCAGCAGCCGGGGACAGGGCCGTCGGGATGAGCAGTTCTTC.

This clonotype came up a few times. This rearrangement joins TRBV20-1 to TRBJ2-2; 13 nucleotides agree with TRBD2. The CDR3 extends over 16 amino acids. The J segment lost 4 bases and the V segment lost 5 bases, leaving 7 bases of the junction unmatched. Germline assignment: CDR1 DFQATT and CDR2 SNEGSKA (reference sequence). The CDR3 DNA reads as TGCAGTGCTCCGGGGACTAGCGGGGTAGGCACCGGGGAGCTGTTTTTT. Amino acids: CSAPGTSGVGTGELFF.

The rearrangement uses TRBV7-2 and TRBJ2-6; the match to TRBD1 covers 7 bases. CDR1 SGHTA and CDR2 FQGNSA come from the germline V gene. The CDR3 extends over 16 amino acids. V shed 1 base, J shed 2 bases, and the junction held 2 bases outside the gene matches. The CDR3 reads CASSLGTGAGANVLTF. As DNA, the CDR3 is TGTGCCAGCAGCTTAGGGACAGGTGCTGGGGCCAACGTCCTGACTTTC.

V usage is TRBV11-1 and J usage is TRBJ2-7; D might be TRBD1 (5 bases). The germline V and J ends were trimmed by 3 bases and 0 bases, with 15 bases remaining between them. Per the germline V gene, CDR1 is SGHAT and CDR2 is FQDESV (reference sequence). The CDR3 has 16 amino acids. Written as DNA, the CDR3 is TGTGCCAGCAGCTTTTTAGGGGCGTCGGACTCCTACGAGCAGTACGTC. It yields the protein CASSFLGASDSYEQYV.

Comments on this clonotype: The junction departs from the called germline gene at one end, perhaps through a read error. For the CDR3, the DNA is TGTGCTAGCAGCTTATCGAGGTCCTACAATGAGCAGTTCTTC. Encoded protein: CASSLSRSYNEQFF. The rearrangement links TRBV7-7 to TRBJ2-1; D gene unclear. CDR1 SSHAT and CDR2 FNYEAQ come from the germline V gene (reference sequence). There are 14 residues in the CDR3.

This clonotype has ten or more counts. This chain links TRBV5-1 with TRBJ2-1, with D perhaps being TRBD1 or TRBD2 (6 bases each). This CDR3 is 16 amino acids long. Germline V gene data show CDR1 as SGHRS and CDR2 as YFSETQ. The V gene lost 4 bases and the J gene lost 4 bases, with 18 bases spanning the gap. Here the CDR3 reads CASSPRGDSGYNEQFF. The CDR3 DNA sequence: TGCGCCAGCAGCCCGAGGGGGGACTCAGGGTACAATGAGCAGTTCTTC.

This clonotype was detected a few times. The chain recombines TRBV27 with TRBJ2-1; 7 nucleotides align to TRBD1. The V gene end was trimmed by 7 bases and the J gene end by 4 bases; junction bases not matched to a gene: 4. The CDR3 totals 13 residues. CDR1 and CDR2 from the germline V gene are MNHEY and SMNVEV (reference sequence). The DNA for the CDR3 is TGTGCCAGCACCGGGGACAGATACAATGAGCAGTTCTTC. It translates to CASTGDRYNEQFF.

The chain uses TRBV4-1 and TRBJ2-1; maybe TRBD2 (6 bases). Between the trimmed V and J ends, which lost 0 bases and 6 bases, there was a span of 12 bases. This CDR3 spans 15 amino acids. The germline V gene encodes CDR1 MGHRA and CDR2 YSYEKL. Written as DNA, the CDR3 is TGCGCCAGCAGCCAAGATCCCTCACTAGCCAATGAGCAGTTCTTC. Translating it yields CASSQDPSLANEQFF.

V is TRBV3-1 and J is TRBJ2-2; D gene unclear. The V and J ends lost 1 base and 6 bases respectively, with 3 bases between them. Per the germline V gene, CDR1 is LGHDT and CDR2 is YNNKEL (reference sequence). The CDR3 has 12 amino acids. The CDR3 sequence is CASSQGSGELFF. The CDR3, as DNA: TGTGCCAGCAGCCAAGGGTCCGGGGAGCTGTTTTTT.

CDR3 sequence reads: CASTLRGGLSGNTEAFF. The DNA of the CDR3 is TGTGCCAGCACCCTACGAGGGGGCCTGAGTGGGAACACTGAAGCTTTCTTT. The rearrangement links TRBV27 to TRBJ1-1; 7 bases match TRBD1. V trimming: 7 bases; J trimming: 1 base; junction bases outside the gene matches: 15. Per germline, CDR1 MNHEY and CDR2 SMNVEV (reference sequence). The CDR3 has 17 residues.

The chain has TRBV7-3 and TRBJ1-6; TRBD1 is a possible D gene (5 bases). The CDR3 extends over 13 amino acids. V dropped 5 bases and J dropped 6 bases, with 8 bases sitting between them. Germline CDR1 SGHTA, CDR2 FQGTGA. CDR3 sequence reads: CASSGDSNSPLHF. The CDR3 DNA sequence: TGTGCCAGCAGCGGAGACAGTAATTCACCCCTCCACTTT.

The rearrangement links TRBV30 to TRBJ1-1, with 7 bases that match TRBD1. CDR1 is GTSNPN, CDR2 SVGIG, per germline (reference sequence). The junction had 7 bases not matched to a gene; V was cut back by 3 bases and J by 9 bases. The CDR3 loop spans 12 amino acids. The CDR3 sequence is CAWSAQGGKAFF. The CDR3 coding sequence is TGTGCCTGGAGCGCGCAGGGGGGAAAAGCTTTCTTT.

The chain combines TRBV20-1 with TRBJ1-2; a weak D match, TRBD1 (5 bases). Germline V CDR1 and CDR2: DFQATT, SNEGSKA (reference sequence). V dropped 3 bases and J dropped 1 base, with 9 bases sitting between them. There are 13 residues in the CDR3. The CDR3 DNA sequence: TGCAGTGCTAGCCTGGGGGGTAACTATGGCTACACCTTC. Amino acids: CSASLGGNYGYTF.

V is TRBV3-1 and J is TRBJ1-2, with D tentatively TRBD1 (5 bases). The germline gives CDR1 LGHDT, CDR2 YNNKEL (reference sequence). The CDR3 has 12 residues. With 4 bases removed from V and 8 bases from J, the gap between germline ends came to 11 bases. The CDR3 sequence: CASSPQGDGYTF. CDR3 nucleotides: TGTGCCAGCAGCCCCCAGGGTGACGGCTACACCTTC.

This clonotype was found a few times. The V call is TRBV15, the J call TRBJ2-5; D gene ambiguous. CDR1 LNHNV and CDR2 YYDKDF come from the germline V gene (reference sequence). This CDR3 has 15 residues. V shed 0 bases and J shed 1 base, with 9 bases lying between them. The CDR3 coding sequence is TGTGCCACCAGCAGAGATCGGCGGCCCCAAGAGACCCAGTACTTC. The encoded protein is CATSRDRRPQETQYF.